Following are 10 T cell receptor beta chains from one sample sequenced in a study of OX40 agonist ivuxolimab in advanced cancers. Clones were sequenced by immunoSEQ multiplex PCR, and TCRdb holds only the in-frame ones, with some missing. The sample shows tens of thousands of clones, over 75% of them seen only once. The specimen was CD4+ or CD8+ T cells sorted from blood, collected in a trial of the OX40 agonist ivuxolimab. The source of these receptors is an adult with an advanced solid tumor such as melanoma, head and neck, liver or kidney cancer.

The chain's CDR3 is CASRVTDYQETQYF. Written as DNA, the CDR3 is TGTGCCAGCAGGGTGACGGATTACCAAGAGACCCAGTACTTC. V gene TRBV2 combines with J gene TRBJ2-5; D remains unclear. Per germline, CDR1 SNHLY and CDR2 FYNNEI. With 6 bases removed from V and 0 bases from J, the gap between germline ends came to 11 bases. The CDR3 totals 14 residues.

The count of this clone is one. The chain carries TRBV28 and TRBJ2-7, with 8 bases fitting TRBD1. This CDR3 comprises 13 residues. The trim removed 5 bases at V and 4 bases at J, leaving 4 bases unmatched. Germline lookup yields CDR1 MDHEN and CDR2 SYDVKM. CDR3 residues: CASSGQGRYEQYV. Written as DNA, the CDR3 is TGTGCCAGCAGTGGACAGGGAAGGTACGAGCAGTACGTC.

The chain is built from TRBV14 and TRBJ1-3; no reliable D call. CDR3 length: 13 residues. CDR1 is SGHDN and CDR2 is FVKESK in the germline V gene. The V and J ends lost 0 bases and 9 bases respectively, with 9 bases between them. The CDR3 DNA reads TGTGCCAGCAGCCAAGATGAAACCTCCACCATATATTTT. Its translation: CASSQDETSTIYF.

The chain has TRBV14 and TRBJ2-1, with TRBD2 identical over 9 bases. Trimming cost V 4 bases and J 8 bases; bases outside gene matches: 21. CDR3 length: 19 residues. Germline CDR1 and CDR2: SGHDN and FVKESK. The chain's CDR3 is CASSPVSRGGHRISYEQFF. The CDR3 DNA reads TGTGCCAGCAGCCCAGTTTCGCGGGGGGGCCATCGTATAAGCTATGAGCAGTTCTTC.

The J gene is TRBJ1-2, the V gene TRBV6-5; no definite D call. The CDR3 is 11 residues long. The germline gives CDR1 MNHEY, CDR2 SVGAGI. Trimming took off 2 bases at V and 8 bases at J, with 6 bases between the two ends. CDR3 DNA: TGTGCCAGCAGTTACGGGTCGGGCTACACCTTC. This encodes CASSYGSGYTF.

The chain has TRBV14 and TRBJ2-1, with a tentative D call TRBD2 (6 bases). The V end was cut by 1 base, the J end by 8 bases, with 15 bases between. Germline values: CDR1 SGHDN, CDR2 FVKESK. The CDR3 sequence is 15 residues long. In DNA form, the CDR3 reads TGTGCCAGCAGCCAAGGAATGGGGGGTAGGGATGAGCAGTTCTTC. Protein: CASSQGMGGRDEQFF.

The J gene is TRBJ2-7, the V gene TRBV11-2; 8 bases align to TRBD2. J lost 4 bases, V lost 3 bases, and 5 bases had no gene match. The CDR3 runs 14 residues. Germline assignment: CDR1 SGHAT and CDR2 FQNNGV. In nucleotides, the CDR3 is TGTGCCAGCAGCTTGGCTAGCGGGTATTACGAGCAGTACGTC. The encoded protein is CASSLASGYYEQYV.

The J gene is TRBJ1-1, the V gene TRBV4-1; the D gene is possibly TRBD1 (6 bases). Trimming took off 4 bases at V and 4 bases at J, with 10 bases between the two ends. Per germline, CDR1 MGHRA and CDR2 YSYEKL. The CDR3 extends over 13 amino acids. In DNA form, the CDR3 reads TGCGCCAGCAGCCCCGGACAGATCACTGAAGCTTTCTTT. This translates into CASSPGQITEAFF.

This clone has only a few counts. The rearrangement uses TRBV10-3 and TRBJ1-6; 9 bases agree with TRBD1. The CDR3 runs 13 residues. Germline assignment: CDR1 ENHRY and CDR2 SYGVKD. V lost 7 bases, J lost 12 bases, and 7 bases stayed unmatched. In DNA form, the CDR3 reads TGTGCCATCAACCGGGACAGGGCGGGACCCCTCCACTTT. Amino acid sequence: CAINRDRAGPLHF.

This chain joins TRBV28 and TRBJ1-2; 9 nucleotides match TRBD1. CDR1 is MDHEN, CDR2 SYDVKM, per germline. The CDR3 is made up of 17 amino acids. V dropped 4 bases and J dropped 2; count of bases not matched to a gene: 11. CDR3 DNA sequence: TGTGCCAGCAGTTCGAGTTTTGACGGACAGGGGAACTATGGCTACACCTTC. This codes for CASSSSFDGQGNYGYTF.